The 6 T cell receptor beta chains presented below share a single source sample, sequenced in a study of glioma-infiltrating T cells. Amplification of TCR alpha and beta CDR3 regions from RNA used iRepertoire nested multiplex PCR. TCRdb redid the calling of the multiplex PCR reads with MiXCR, one entry per CDR3 protein. The data contain 44,000 or so distinct CDR3 sequences, approximately 20% of them seen just once; the ten biggest clones take up around 5.8%. The sample comprised glioma tissue, nonneoplastic brain tissue, or PBMCs (not recorded which). The origin of the receptors is a human donor with low-grade glioma or glioblastoma, undergoing nonglioma brain surgery, or in good health (not recorded which).

By frequency in the sample, this clonotype is medium-sized. This chain uses TRBV27 with TRBJ1-5, with TRBD1 matching over 7 bases. The germline V gene encodes CDR1 MNHEY and CDR2 SMNVEV (reference sequence). V lost 5 bases, J lost 2 bases, and 6 bases stayed unmatched. This CDR3 has 15 amino acids. CDR3: CASSPGQRGNQPQHF. DNA for the CDR3: TGTGCCAGCAGTCCGGGACAGCGAGGCAATCAGCCCCAGCATTTT.

The sample holds many counts of this clonotype. V is TRBV28 and J is TRBJ2-7; 7 bases line up with TRBD1. The junction had 6 bases not matched to a gene; V was cut back by 6 bases and J by 1 base. This CDR3 spans 14 amino acids. Per germline, CDR1 MDHEN and CDR2 SYDVKM. CDR3 DNA: TGTGCCAGCAGCCCCGACAGGGCGTCCTACGAGCAGTACTTC. Protein product: CASSPDRASYEQYF.

This clonotype has at least ten counts. This chain uses TRBV20-1 with TRBJ2-3; D remains ambiguous. CDR3 size: 16 residues. CDR1 and CDR2 (germline): DFQATT, SNEGSKA (reference sequence). Trimming left V 1 base short and J 6 bases short, with 20 bases between. The CDR3 reads CSARVPRRTAQDTQYF. As DNA, the CDR3 is TGCAGTGCTAGAGTACCCCGGAGAACAGCCCAGGATACGCAGTATTTT.

The table lists this clonotype with many counts. V usage is TRBV5-5 and J usage is TRBJ2-3; weak D call: TRBD1 (7 bases). The CDR3 is made up of 18 amino acids. Germline CDR1 is SGHKS and CDR2 is YYEKEE (reference sequence). V lost 2 bases, J lost 5 bases, and 24 bases lay in between. CDR3 bases: TGTGCCAGCAGCTTAGTAACAGGAGGGGGCCAGGGTGTAGATACGCAGTATTTT. Its translation: CASSLVTGGGQGVDTQYF.

This clonotype appeared many times. V and J are TRBV2 and TRBJ1-3; D is possibly TRBD1 (5 bases). The CDR3 is 14 residues long. V dropped 5 bases and J dropped 4 bases, with 12 bases sitting between them. Germline-derived CDR1 and CDR2 are SNHLY and FYNNEI. The CDR3 here is CASSPGTAGNTIYF. CDR3 nucleotide sequence: TGTGCCAGCAGTCCCGGGACCGCCGGAAACACCATATATTTT. Together with reference TRBV2 and TRBJ1-3, the CDR3 gives the full variable domain: EPEVTQTPSHQVTQMGQEVILRCVPISNHLYFYWYRQILGQKVEFLVSFYNNEISEKSEIFDDQFSVERPDGSNFTLKIRSTKLEDSAMYFCASSPGTAGNTIYFGEGSWLTVV.

In this sample, this clonotype is medium-sized. The CDR3 ends on some other residue instead of the conserved phenylalanine or tryptophan, so this is likely a read error. The chain joins TRBV27 to TRBJ1-1; a possible D gene is TRBD1 (6 bases). CDR1 is MNHEY and CDR2 is SMNVEV in the germline V gene (reference sequence). Trimming took off 5 bases at V and 3 bases at J, with 10 bases between the two ends. The CDR3 consists of 13 residues. CDR3 DNA: TGTGCCAGCAGTGTAACAGGGTACACTGAAGCTTTCCTT. Protein sequence: CASSVTGYTEAFL.